The clone carrying this T cell receptor (beta chain) appeared a few times. This record belongs to a study of T-cell memory formation after mild COVID-19. TCRdb processed the 5' RACE reads anew with MiXCR; each CDR3 protein has one entry. Of around 90,000 distinct CDR3 sequences listed, about 13% are singletons. This receptor was identified in an adult woman who had mild COVID-19 (a few samples of this study predate the infection). Cell type and time point are not known. The sample comprised PBMCs or a T cell subset sorted from them (not recorded which).

As DNA, the CDR3 is TGTGCCAGCAGCCAAGATGGGGGGGAAATAAGTCCCTACGAGCAGTACTTC. This translates into CASSQDGGEISPYEQYF. This sequence joins TRBV3-1 and TRBJ2-7; TRBD2 matches at 7 bases. The V segment lost 0 bases and the J segment 2 bases; nucleotides outside the gene matches: 10. Germline values: CDR1 LGHDT, CDR2 YNNKEL (reference sequence). The CDR3 spans 17 residues.